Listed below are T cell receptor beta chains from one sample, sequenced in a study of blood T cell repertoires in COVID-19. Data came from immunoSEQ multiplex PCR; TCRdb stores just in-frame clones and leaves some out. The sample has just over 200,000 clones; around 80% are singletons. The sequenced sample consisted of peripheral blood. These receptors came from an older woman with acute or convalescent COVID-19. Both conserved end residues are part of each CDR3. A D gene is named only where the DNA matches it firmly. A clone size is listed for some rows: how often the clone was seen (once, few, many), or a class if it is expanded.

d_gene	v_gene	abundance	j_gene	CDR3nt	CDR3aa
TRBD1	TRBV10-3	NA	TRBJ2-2	TGTGCCATCGGAGGACAGGGGCACACCGGGGAGCTGTTTTTT	CAIGGQGHTGELFF
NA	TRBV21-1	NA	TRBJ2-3	TGTGCCAGCCACCAGGGTGATACGCAGTATTTT	CASHQGDTQYF
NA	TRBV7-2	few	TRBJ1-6	TGTGCCAGCAGCTTAATCGACAGCTCCTATAATTCACCCCTCCACTTT	CASSLIDSSYNSPLHF
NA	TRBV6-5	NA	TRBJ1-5	TGTGCCAGCAGCTCGTTGGGGGGAAATCAGCCCCAGCATTTT	CASSSLGGNQPQHF
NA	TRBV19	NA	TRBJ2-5	TGTGCCAGTAGCGTCCGCCGGGTCGGTCAGGGTAGTGAGACCCAGTACTTC	CASSVRRVGQGSETQYF
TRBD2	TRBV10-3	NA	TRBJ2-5	TGTGCCATCAGTTCCGGGACTAGCGGCCAAGAGACCCAGTACTTC	CAISSGTSGQETQYF
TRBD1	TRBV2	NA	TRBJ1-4	TGTGCCAGCAGTGATGTGGACAGGGGGAATGAAAAACTGTTTTTT	CASSDVDRGNEKLFF
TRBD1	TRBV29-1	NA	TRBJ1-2	TGCAGCGAAAGACTACAGGGGGCGGATGGCTACACCTTC	CSERLQGADGYTF
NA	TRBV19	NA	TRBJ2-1	TGTGCCAGTAGCAAGGACAGTAACAATGAGCAGTTCTTC	CASSKDSNNEQFF
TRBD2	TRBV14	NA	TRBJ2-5	TGTGCCGGGCGACACTTAGCGGGAGAGGGGACCCAGTACTTC	CAGRHLAGEGTQYF
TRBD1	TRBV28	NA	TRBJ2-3	TGTGCCAGCAGTGACAGGGGTGTTTTATCGGATACGCAGTATTTT	CASSDRGVLSDTQYF